The 3 T cell receptor beta chains given below trace back to one sample, sequenced in a study of cytomegalovirus exposure and HLA in healthy donors. The PCR was carried out with 60 Vbeta primers and 13 Jbeta primers. Profiled with immunoSEQ multiplex PCR; TCRdb holds only in-frame clones, not every one. The repertoire holds roughly 170,000 clones, with almost 85% as singletons. Input material: PBMCs. These TCRs come from a man in his thirties or forties in good health and CMV-seronegative.

The chain couples TRBV7-9 to TRBJ1-5; no clear D gene. The CDR3 extends over 12 amino acids. The germline V gene has CDR1 SEHNR and CDR2 FQNEAQ (reference sequence). The germline V and J ends were trimmed by 3 bases and 2 bases, with 2 bases remaining between them. Here the CDR3 DNA reads TGTGCCAGCAGCTTCGGCAATCAGCCCCAGCATTTT. Its protein product is CASSFGNQPQHF.

This clone appeared many times. CDR3 coding DNA: TGTGCCAGCAGTTCATTCGTCCGGGAAAAACTGTTTTTT. Protein: CASSSFVREKLFF. The V gene is TRBV28, the J gene TRBJ1-4; D not certain. The CDR3 runs to 13 residues. Germline V gene lookup returns CDR1 MDHEN and CDR2 SYDVKM. Deletions cut 4 bases from V and 8 bases from J, with 11 bases between.

J is TRBJ1-2 and V is TRBV18; 7 bases are a match to TRBD1. This CDR3 has 16 residues. Germline V gives CDR1 KGHSH, CDR2 LQKENI. J was trimmed by 2 bases and V by 3 bases; bases with no gene match: 9. The CDR3 protein is CASSPYSGQSNYGYTF. CDR3 DNA: TGTGCCAGCTCACCTTATTCGGGACAGTCAAACTATGGCTACACCTTC.